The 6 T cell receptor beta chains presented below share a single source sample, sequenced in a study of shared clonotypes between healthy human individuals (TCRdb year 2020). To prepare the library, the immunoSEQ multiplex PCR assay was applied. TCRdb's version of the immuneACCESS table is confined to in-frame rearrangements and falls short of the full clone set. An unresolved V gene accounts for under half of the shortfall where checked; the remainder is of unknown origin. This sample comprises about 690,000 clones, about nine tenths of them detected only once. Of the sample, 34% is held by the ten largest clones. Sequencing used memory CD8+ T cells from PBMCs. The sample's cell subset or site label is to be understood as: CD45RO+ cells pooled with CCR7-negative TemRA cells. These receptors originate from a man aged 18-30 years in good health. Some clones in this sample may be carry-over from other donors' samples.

CDR3 residues: CASSYSLPGMNTEAFF. The CDR3 DNA sequence: TGTGCCAGCAGTTACTCTCTGCCAGGTATGAACACTGAAGCTTTCTTT. The genes are TRBV6-6 and TRBJ1-1, with D unclear. Trimming cost V 0 bases and J 0 bases, with 11 bases left between them. The CDR3 length is 16 residues. CDR1 and CDR2 (germline): MNHNY, SVGAGI (reference sequence).

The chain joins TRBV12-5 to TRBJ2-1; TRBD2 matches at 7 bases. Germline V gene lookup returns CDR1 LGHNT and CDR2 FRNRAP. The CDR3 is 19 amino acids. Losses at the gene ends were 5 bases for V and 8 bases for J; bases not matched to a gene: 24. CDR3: CASGLGPPGAGEGSDEQFF. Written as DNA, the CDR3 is TGTGCTAGTGGTCTGGGCCCCCCGGGCGCGGGAGAAGGTTCTGATGAGCAGTTCTTC.

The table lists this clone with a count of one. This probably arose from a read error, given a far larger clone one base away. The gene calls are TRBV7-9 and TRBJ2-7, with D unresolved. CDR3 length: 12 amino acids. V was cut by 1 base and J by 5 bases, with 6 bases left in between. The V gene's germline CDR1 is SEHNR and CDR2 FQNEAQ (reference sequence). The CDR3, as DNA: TGTGCCAGCAGCTTAGGCCCTCACGAGCAGTACTTC. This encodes CASSLGPHEQYF.

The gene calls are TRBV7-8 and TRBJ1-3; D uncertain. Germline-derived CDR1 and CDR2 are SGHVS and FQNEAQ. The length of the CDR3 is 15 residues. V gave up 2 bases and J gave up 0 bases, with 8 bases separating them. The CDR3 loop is CASSLTRSSGNTIYF. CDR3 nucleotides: TGTGCCAGCAGCTTAACCCGAAGCTCTGGAAACACCATATATTTT.

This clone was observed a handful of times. CDR3 amino acids: CASSFLEGVSQPQHF. DNA for the CDR3: TGTGCCAGCAGTTTTTTGGAGGGTGTAAGTCAGCCCCAGCATTTT. V is TRBV28 and J is TRBJ1-5; no reliable D call. This CDR3 comprises 15 residues. The V gene lost 3 bases and the J gene lost 6 bases, with 15 bases spanning the gap. Germline loops: CDR1 MDHEN, CDR2 SYDVKM. Full variable domain (missing parts from reference TRBV28 and TRBJ1-5): DVKVTQSSRYLVKRTGEKVFLECVQDMDHENMFWYRQDPGLGLRLIYFSYDVKMKEKGDIPEGYSVSREKKERFSLILESASTNQTSMYLCASSFLEGVSQPQHFGDGTRLSIL.

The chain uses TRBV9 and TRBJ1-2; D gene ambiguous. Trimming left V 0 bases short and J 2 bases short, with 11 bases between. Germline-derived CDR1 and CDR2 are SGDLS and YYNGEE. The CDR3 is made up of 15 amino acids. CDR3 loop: CASSVGRKINYGYTF. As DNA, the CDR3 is TGTGCCAGCAGCGTAGGACGAAAGATAAACTATGGCTACACCTTC.